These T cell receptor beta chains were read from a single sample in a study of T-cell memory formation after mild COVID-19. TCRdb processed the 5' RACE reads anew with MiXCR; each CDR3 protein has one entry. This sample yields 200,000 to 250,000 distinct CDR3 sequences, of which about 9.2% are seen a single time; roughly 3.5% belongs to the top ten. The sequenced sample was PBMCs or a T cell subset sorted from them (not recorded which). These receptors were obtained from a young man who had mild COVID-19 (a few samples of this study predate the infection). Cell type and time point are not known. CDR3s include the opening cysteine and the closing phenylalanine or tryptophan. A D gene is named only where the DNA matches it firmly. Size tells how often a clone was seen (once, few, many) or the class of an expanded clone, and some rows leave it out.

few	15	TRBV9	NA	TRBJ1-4	CASSPPGSALEKLFF	TGTGCCAGCAGCCCCCCGGGCAGCGCCTTGGAAAAACTGTTTTTT
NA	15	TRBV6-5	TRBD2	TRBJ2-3	CASRGLAGRYGTQYF	TGTGCCAGCAGGGGACTAGCGGGCCGTTATGGTACGCAGTATTTT
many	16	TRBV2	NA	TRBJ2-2	CASSERVARSTGELFF	TGTGCCAGCAGTGAGAGGGTTGCGAGGTCCACCGGGGAGCTGTTTTTT
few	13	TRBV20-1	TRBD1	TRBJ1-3	CSARGTGTNTIYF	TGCAGTGCTAGGGGGACAGGGACAAACACCATATATTTT
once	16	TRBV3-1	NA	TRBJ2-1	CASSPTVDSPINEQFF	TGTGCCAGCAGCCCGACTGTGGACTCTCCTATCAATGAGCAGTTCTTC
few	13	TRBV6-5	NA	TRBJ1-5	CASSYNPYQPQHF	TGTGCCAGCAGTTACAACCCCTACCAGCCCCAGCATTTT
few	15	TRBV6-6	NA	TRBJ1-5	CASSYDSPSSGTQHF	TGTGCCAGCAGTTACGACTCCCCTTCCAGTGGGACCCAGCATTTT
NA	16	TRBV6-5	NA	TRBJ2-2	CASSYSKRLNTGELFF	TGTGCCAGCAGTTACTCAAAACGGCTCAACACCGGGGAGCTGTTTTTT
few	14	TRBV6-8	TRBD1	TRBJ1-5	CASSYPQGAPPQHF	TGTGCCAGCAGTTACCCCCAGGGGGCTCCACCCCAGCATTTT
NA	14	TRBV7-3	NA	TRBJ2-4	CASSSGGAQNIQYF	TGTGCCAGCAGCTCTGGGGGGGCCCAAAACATTCAGTACTTC
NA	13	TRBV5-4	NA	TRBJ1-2	CASSADRNYGYTF	TGTGCCAGCAGCGCCGACAGGAACTATGGCTACACCTTC
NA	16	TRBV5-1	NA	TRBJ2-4	CASSLAPGTDKNIQYF	TGCGCCAGCAGCTTGGCCCCCGGGACCGACAAAAACATTCAGTACTTC
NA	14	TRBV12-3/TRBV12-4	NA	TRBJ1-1	CASSLGLVSTEAFF	TGTGCCAGCAGTTTGGGGCTGGTGAGCACTGAAGCTTTCTTT
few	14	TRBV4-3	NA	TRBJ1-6	CASSQVGQNSPLHF	TGCGCCAGCAGCCAAGTGGGCCAGAATTCACCCCTCCACTTT
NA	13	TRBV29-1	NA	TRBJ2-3	CSVFLRFTDTQYF	TGCAGCGTTTTTCTCCGGTTCACAGATACGCAGTATTTT
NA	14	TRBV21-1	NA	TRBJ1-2	CASSKSSQIYGYTF	TGTGCCAGCAGCAAATCTTCGCAGATCTATGGCTACACCTTC
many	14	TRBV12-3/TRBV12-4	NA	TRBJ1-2	CASSLAHVPDGYTF	TGTGCCAGCAGTTTAGCGCATGTCCCGGATGGCTACACCTTC
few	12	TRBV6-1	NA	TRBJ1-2	CASKPSHYGYTF	TGTGCCAGCAAGCCGTCGCATTATGGCTACACCTTC
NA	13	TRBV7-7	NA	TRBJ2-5	CASSIGHLETQYF	TGTGCTAGCAGCATAGGACATCTAGAGACCCAGTACTTC
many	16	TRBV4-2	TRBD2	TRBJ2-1	CASSQAGTSGWLEQFF	TGTGCCAGCAGCCAAGCCGGGACTAGCGGGTGGTTGGAGCAGTTCTTC
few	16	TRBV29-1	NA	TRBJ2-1	CSVDETDESSYNEQFF	TGCAGCGTCGACGAGACGGACGAGAGCTCCTACAATGAGCAGTTCTTC
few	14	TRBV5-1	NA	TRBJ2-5	CASSLALGGETQYF	TGCGCCAGCAGCTTGGCCCTGGGTGGAGAGACCCAGTACTTC
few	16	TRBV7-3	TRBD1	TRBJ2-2	CASSPNSLGQGGELFF	TGTGCCAGCAGCCCCAACTCACTAGGACAGGGCGGGGAGCTGTTTTTT
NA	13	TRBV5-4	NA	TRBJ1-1	CASSPGVKTEAFF	TGTGCCAGCAGCCCAGGGGTCAAAACTGAAGCTTTCTTT
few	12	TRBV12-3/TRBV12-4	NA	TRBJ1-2	CASRAGSYGYTF	TGTGCCAGCAGAGCAGGGTCCTATGGCTACACCTTC